This record covers a single T cell receptor (beta chain). The antigen is not known. The source of the sample is a study of identical twins. The study's findings and limits: The study drew conclusions from cross-sectional statistical analysis, not from following the same donors. Twins' excess sharing was less marked for out-of-frame beta sequences.

V shed 3 bases and J shed 3 bases, with 8 bases lying between them. CDR3 length equals 13 residues. Germline V lookup: CDR1 LNHDA, CDR2 SQIVND (reference sequence). MiXCR, applied by TCRdb to the 5' RACE reads, yields one record per CDR3 protein. The sample has 650,000 to 800,000 distinct CDR3 sequences, approximately 9% seen once. These same data were also listed under a study on yellow fever vaccine responses in identical twins.

Sample: PBMCs. The sequence came from a woman in her late teens or twenties in good health. The chain recombines TRBV19 with TRBJ1-1; possible D gene TRBD1, 5 bases. Here the CDR3 reads CASSILGDTEAFF. The CDR3 DNA reads as TGTGCCAGTAGTATTTTGGGGGACACTGAAGCTTTCTTT.